These 7 T cell receptor beta chains were all obtained from the same sample, sequenced in a study of T-cell memory formation after mild COVID-19. Using its own MiXCR run on the 5' RACE reads, TCRdb lists one record per CDR3 protein. The table has approximately 500,000 distinct CDR3 sequences, 20% to 30% seen once; the top ten hold roughly an eighth. The sequenced sample consisted of PBMCs or a T cell subset sorted from them (not recorded which). All receptors come from an adult woman who had mild COVID-19 (a few samples of this study predate the infection). Cell type and time point are not known.

This clonotype was counted ten times or more. The V call is TRBV19, the J call TRBJ2-3; maybe TRBD2 (6 bases). The length of the CDR3 is 15 residues. The ends were cut back, 5 bases at V and 1 base at J, with 13 bases in the middle. Germline CDR1 is LNHDA and CDR2 is SQIVND (reference sequence). CDR3 in amino acids: CASSVSGLGTDTQYF. The CDR3 bases are TGTGCCAGTAGTGTCTCGGGACTGGGCACAGATACGCAGTATTTT.

This chain joins TRBV7-9 and TRBJ2-7, with 13 nucleotides matching TRBD2. The J segment lost 2 bases and the V segment lost 3 bases, leaving 4 bases of the junction unmatched. Looked up from germline, CDR1 is SEHNR and CDR2 is FQNEAQ (reference sequence). The CDR3 totals 16 residues. The chain's CDR3 is CASSFGLAGDTYEQYF. The CDR3 DNA sequence: TGTGCCAGCAGCTTTGGACTAGCGGGGGACACCTACGAGCAGTACTTC.

CDR3 protein: CASSYRGLRGRRTGELFF. As DNA, the CDR3 is TGTGCCAGCAGTTACAGGGGCTTACGGGGGCGGCGCACCGGGGAGCTGTTTTTT. The rearrangement uses TRBV6-2 or TRBV6-3 and TRBJ2-2; D may correspond to TRBD1 or TRBD2 (6 bases each). Germline V gene sequence: CDR1 MNHEY, CDR2 SVGEGT. The ends were cut back, 2 bases at V and 4 bases at J, with 20 bases in the middle. CDR3 length: 18 amino acids.

This clonotype was found a few times. This chain joins TRBV29-1 and TRBJ2-1; TRBD1 matches at 7 bases. The germline gives CDR1 SQVTM, CDR2 ANQGSEA. Germline trimming cut 1 base from V and 6 bases from J; bases unmatched to any gene: 9. The CDR3 is 15 amino acids. Here the CDR3 DNA reads TGCAGCGTTGAAGGGGTGGGGGACAGTCGCAATGAGCAGTTCTTC. This encodes CSVEGVGDSRNEQFF.

The chain combines TRBV6-6 with TRBJ2-6; 8 nucleotides match TRBD1. The CDR3 covers 16 residues. V gave up 8 bases and J gave up 2 bases; unmatched junction bases: 8. Germline assignment: CDR1 MNHNY and CDR2 SVGAGI (reference sequence). CDR3 region: CASERQQGAGANVLTF. The CDR3 nucleotides read TGTGCCAGCGAACGACAACAGGGGGCTGGGGCCAACGTCCTGACTTTC.

A few counts support this clonotype. This chain joins TRBV12-3 or TRBV12-4 and TRBJ2-7, with D perhaps given as TRBD1 or TRBD2 (5 bases each). The CDR3 has 14 amino acids. V lost 3 bases to trimming and J lost 7 bases, with 16 bases between them. The CDR3 DNA is TGTGCCAGCAGTTTGGGGCAGGAGGAGAGGGAGCAGTACTTC. It is translated as CASSLGQEEREQYF.

J is TRBJ1-5 and V is TRBV18; no firm D call. The CDR3 runs to 16 residues. With 0 bases removed from V and 3 bases from J, the gap between germline ends came to 12 bases. CDR1 and CDR2 (germline): KGHSH, LQKENI. Here the CDR3 reads CASSPPLGYDNQPQHF. CDR3 sequence (DNA): TGTGCCAGCTCACCACCATTAGGGTACGACAATCAGCCCCAGCATTTT.